This record looks at one T cell receptor (beta chain) sequence and its context. The record originates from a study of blood T cell repertoires in COVID-19. The V and J ends lost 1 base and 0 bases respectively, with 13 bases between them. The CDR3 totals 17 residues. CDR1 is SGHAT and CDR2 is FQNNGV in the germline V gene. Seattle participants joined during active infection and were tracked over time. Generated by immunoSEQ multiplex PCR, the TCRdb table keeps only in-frame clones and is missing some. This sample has 48,000 or so clones; about nine tenths occur once, and the top ten carry around 2.6%.

The V gene is TRBV11-2, the J gene TRBJ2-1, with D unresolved. The source of this sequence is a woman older than 75 with COVID-19, enrolled during active disease. The sample was peripheral blood. CDR3 sequence reads: CASSLGGRLLSYNEQFF. The DNA of the CDR3 is TGTGCCAGCAGCTTAGGAGGTCGCCTCCTCTCCTACAATGAGCAGTTCTTC.